Shown below are 3 T cell receptor beta chains from a single sample sequenced in a study of PD-L1 blockade in urothelial cancer. The repertoire was sequenced with immunoSEQ multiplex PCR; TCRdb's copy has only in-frame clones and lacks some. Of just over 50,000 clones in the sample, roughly 86% were seen once. The sequenced sample was PBMCs, obtained around atezolizumab (anti-PD-L1) treatment. The receptors were gathered from a man aged 55 to 70 with urothelial cancer.

The rearrangement uses TRBV19 and TRBJ1-2; weak D call: TRBD1 (6 bases). V lost 5 bases and J 4 bases, leaving 23 bases between the germline ends. This CDR3 region has 17 residues. In germline, CDR1 is LNHDA, CDR2 SQIVND (reference sequence). As DNA, the CDR3 is TGTGCCAGTAGTTCGGGGTCCGGGGCAGGGGCCCTCTATGGCTACACCTTC. Its translation: CASSSGSGAGALYGYTF.

V and J are TRBV4-2 and TRBJ2-1; TRBD2 matches at 9 bases. The CDR3 totals 15 residues. V dropped 4 bases and J dropped 5; count of bases not matched to a gene: 6. CDR1 is LGHNA and CDR2 is YNFKEQ in the germline V gene. DNA of the CDR3: TGTGCCAGCAGCCCCGGGGTAGCGGGAGACAATGAGCAGTTCTTC. It codes for CASSPGVAGDNEQFF.

This clone was observed a handful of times. V gene TRBV4-1 combines with J gene TRBJ1-2, with TRBD1 matching over 8 bases. V gave up 1 base and J gave up 2 bases; unmatched junction bases: 3. The germline CDR1 and CDR2 sequences are MGHRA and YSYEKL. This CDR3 is built from 15 residues. DNA for the CDR3: TGCGCCAGCAGCCAAGGGGACAGGATGAACTATGGCTACACCTTC. This translates into CASSQGDRMNYGYTF.